This record concerns one T cell receptor beta chain sequence. This specimen belongs to a study of T cell responses to AZD1222 COVID-19 vaccine. Produced via immunoSEQ multiplex PCR; TCRdb's table is partial and in-frame only. The repertoire holds some 81,000 clones, with approximately 86% as singletons. CDR1 and CDR2 (germline): SGHRS, YFSETQ. Trimming left V 0 bases short and J 1 base short, with 10 bases between. The CDR3 covers 15 residues. The chain joins TRBV5-1 to TRBJ1-1, with a possible D match to TRBD1 (6 bases). Here the sequenced sample was peripheral blood, taken 28 days after the second AZD1222 dose. This TCR came from an adult who received the AZD1222 COVID-19 vaccine. CDR3 DNA: TGCGCCAGCAGCTTGGCGGACAGCGGGAACACTGAAGCTTTCTTT. Translated, it gives CASSLADSGNTEAFF.